Described below is a single T cell receptor beta chain sequence and its context. The antigen is undetermined. TCRdb reprocessed the reads with MiXCR, giving one entry per CDR3 protein. Found here are roughly 49,000 distinct CDR3 sequences, about 21% of them singletons; the top ten hold around 90%. These data are taken from a study of T cell repertoires in cytomegalovirus infection. J gave up 4 bases and V 4 bases, and 5 bases lay outside the gene matches. Germline values: CDR1 SGHKS, CDR2 YYEKEE (reference sequence). The CDR3 consists of 15 residues. The chain employs TRBV5-5 and TRBJ1-4; 9 bases are a match to TRBD1. This sequence was found in a human donor in good health (CMV status not recorded). Some clones in this sample may be carry-over from other donors' samples. The sample was CD8+ T cells from cultured PBMCs, taken from culture after CMV antigen stimulation. CDR3 DNA: TGTGCCAGCAGCGAAGGGACAGGGCATAATGAAAAACTGTTTTTT. This sequence encodes CASSEGTGHNEKLFF.